The rows below give T cell receptor beta chains drawn from one sample of a study of T cells in Graves' hyperthyroidism and ophthalmopathy. TCRdb re-analysed the multiplex PCR reads in MiXCR, keeping a single row per CDR3 protein. In the table there are roughly 840,000 distinct CDR3 sequences, 38% of which are singletons. Sequencing was done on a sample of blood. The receptors stem from a man younger than 30 with Graves' hyperthyroidism. The CDR3 runs from the conserved cysteine through the conserved F or W. D genes are given only for firm matches. Clone size is not always given. Where it is, it says once, few, many or a class for expanded clones.

J: TRBJ2-1
length: 14
D: TRBD1
size: NA
V: TRBV2
DNA: TGTGCCAGCAGCTGGGACAGACTAAGCGGTGAGCAGTTCTTC
CDR3: CASSWDRLSGEQFF

J: TRBJ2-5
length: 13
D: NA
size: NA
V: TRBV4-1
DNA: TGCGCCAGCAGCCAAGGGGGCCTTCAGACCCAGTACTTC
CDR3: CASSQGGLQTQYF

J: TRBJ1-1
length: 15
D: NA
size: few
V: TRBV6-5
DNA: TGTGCCAGCAGACTGACCGGGACGGGAAACACTGAAGCTTTCTTT
CDR3: CASRLTGTGNTEAFF

J: TRBJ2-5
length: 12
D: NA
size: NA
V: TRBV29-1
DNA: TGCAGCGTTGAAGTGTGGGGTGAGACCCAGTACTTC
CDR3: CSVEVWGETQYF

J: TRBJ1-3
length: 13
D: NA
size: many
V: TRBV12-3/TRBV12-4
DNA: TGTGCCAGCAGTTTGCAATCCGGAAACACCATATATTTT
CDR3: CASSLQSGNTIYF

J: TRBJ2-5
length: 13
D: NA
size: NA
V: TRBV9
DNA: TGTGCCAGCAGCCCCTGGCAGCAAGAGACCCAGTACTTC
CDR3: CASSPWQQETQYF

J: TRBJ2-2
length: 15
D: TRBD2
size: NA
V: TRBV10-3
DNA: TGTGCCAGCAAGGGACTAGCGGGAGTGTCCGGGGAGCTGTTTTTT
CDR3: CASKGLAGVSGELFF

J: TRBJ1-1
length: 16
D: NA
size: few
V: TRBV7-8
DNA: TGCGCCAGCAGCTTGTCCCCGGGGGTCCGGAACACTGAAGCTTTCTTT
CDR3: CASSLSPGVRNTEAFF

J: TRBJ1-1
length: 12
D: NA
size: few
V: TRBV6-1
DNA: TGTGCCAGCAGCCCATTTAGCACTGAAGCTTTCTTT
CDR3: CASSPFSTEAFF

J: TRBJ1-1
length: 12
D: NA
size: few
V: TRBV4-1
DNA: TGCGCCAGCAGCCAAGATTGGGGAGAAGCTTTCTTT
CDR3: CASSQDWGEAFF

J: TRBJ1-5
length: 15
D: NA
size: NA
V: TRBV15
DNA: TGTGCCACCAGCAGTGGGTACACTGAAAATCAGCCCCAGCATTTT
CDR3: CATSSGYTENQPQHF

J: TRBJ2-2
length: 13
D: NA
size: NA
V: TRBV20-1
DNA: TGCAGTGCCAGACCCCAGGGCACCGGGGAGCTGTTTTTT
CDR3: CSARPQGTGELFF

J: TRBJ2-3
length: 15
D: NA
size: NA
V: TRBV7-2
DNA: TGTGCCAGCAGCCCCGACCCCTTGAGGGCAGATACGCAGTATTTT
CDR3: CASSPDPLRADTQYF